A selection of T cell receptor beta chains follows, all from one sample in a study of blood T cell repertoires in COVID-19. Assay used: immunoSEQ multiplex PCR; TCRdb lists only in-frame clones, some missing. Of over 250,000 clones listed, 80% to 90% were seen once; the top ten hold 8% to 10%. Material: PBMCs or T cells enriched from blood (not recorded which). These receptor sequences come from a middle-aged man who had recovered from COVID-19. Each CDR3 is given with its conserved first and last residue. A D gene is named only where the DNA matches it firmly. For some rows the clone size is stated as once, few or many, or as a class when expanded; others skip it.

>TRBJ2-5|.|.|TRBV24-1
TGTGCCACCAGTGATACGACAGGTCAAGGGGAGCGAGGGACCCAGTACTTC
CATSDTTGQGERGTQYF
>TRBJ2-5|TRBD2|.|TRBV5-1
TGCGCCAGCATTACGGGACTAGCGGGAGCAGGGGAGACCCAGTACTTC
CASITGLAGAGETQYF
>TRBJ1-6|TRBD1|few|TRBV27
TGTGCCAGCACAACGGCAGGGGGCCGGAATTCACCCCTCCACTTT
CASTTAGGRNSPLHF
>TRBJ2-1|TRBD2|once|TRBV5-1
TGCGCCAGCAGGCGGGGACTAGCGGGAGGGAGATCCTACAATGAGCAGTTCTTC
CASRRGLAGGRSYNEQFF
>TRBJ2-5|.|.|TRBV6-2/TRBV6-3
TGTGCCAGCAGTTACTCGAATGGACTCAGGACCCAGTACTTC
CASSYSNGLRTQYF
>TRBJ1-2|.|.|TRBV28
TGTGCCACCCAGCACAGGGCAGCTAACTATGGCTACACCTTC
CATQHRAANYGYTF
>TRBJ1-2|.|.|TRBV18
TGTGCCAGCTCACCACCGGTGCGGCCAAACTATGGCTACACCTTC
CASSPPVRPNYGYTF
>TRBJ1-2|.|.|TRBV5-4
TGTGCCAGCAGCGCGGGGCCGGGAGGAGGCTACACCTTC
CASSAGPGGGYTF
>TRBJ1-2|TRBD1|.|TRBV7-8
TGTGCCAGCACCCAGGACAGGGCCTATGGCTACACCTTC
CASTQDRAYGYTF
>TRBJ1-6|TRBD1|few|TRBV9
TGTGCCAGCAGCACCGACAGGGGGCTTCAGGGTTCACCCCTCCACTTT
CASSTDRGLQGSPLHF
>TRBJ1-3|.|once|TRBV7-8
TGTGCCAGCAGCTTAGCGAACAGGGGAAACACCATATATTTT
CASSLANRGNTIYF
>TRBJ1-5|.|.|TRBV30
TGTGCCTGGACAACAGGGCGCAATCAGCCCCAGCATTTT
CAWTTGRNQPQHF
>TRBJ2-2|.|.|TRBV4-2
TGTGCCAGCAGCCAAGGATCGTGGAGGCCGGCCAGTGGCAGAAACACCGGGGAGCTGTTTTTT
CASSQGSWRPASGRNTGELFF
>TRBJ2-7|TRBD1|.|TRBV7-9
TGTGCCAGCAGCTCACTCCGGGACAGTTTCCACGAGCAGTACTTC
CASSSLRDSFHEQYF
>TRBJ2-2|.|.|TRBV3-1/TRBV3-2
TGTGCCAGCAGCAGGGGCGGGGAGCTGTTTTTT
CASSRGGELFF
>TRBJ1-6|TRBD1|few|TRBV27
TGTGCCAGCAGTTTATGGGACAGTAATTCACCCCTCCACTTT
CASSLWDSNSPLHF
>TRBJ2-7|TRBD2|.|TRBV19
TGTGCCAGTAGTATAGGGACTAGCGGGAGCTACGAGCAGTACTTC
CASSIGTSGSYEQYF
>TRBJ1-2|.|.|TRBV20-1
TGCAGTGCTTTCCAGGACTATGGCTACACCTTC
CSAFQDYGYTF
>TRBJ2-1|.|.|TRBV18
TGTGCCAGCTCACCTACAGAGTCCTACAATGAGCAGTTCTTC
CASSPTESYNEQFF
>TRBJ2-1|TRBD1|.|TRBV9
TGTGCCAGCTCGTGGACAGGGCAAACTCTTGATGAGCAGTTCTTC
CASSWTGQTLDEQFF
>TRBJ2-7|.|few|TRBV5-1
TGCGCCAGCAGCTTGGGTCTTAGCGGAACCTACGAGCAGTACTTC
CASSLGLSGTYEQYF
>TRBJ1-1|TRBD1|.|TRBV5-1
TGCGCCAGCAGTCTCCGACAGGGGAGCACTGAAGCTTTCTTT
CASSLRQGSTEAFF
>TRBJ1-2|TRBD1|.|TRBV19
TGTGCCAGTAGTCTGGACAGGGTTTACTATGGCTACACCTTC
CASSLDRVYYGYTF
>TRBJ2-4|.|.|TRBV6-1
TGTGCCAGCAGTGAAGGGAGTAAAAACATTCAGTACTTC
CASSEGSKNIQYF
>TRBJ2-1|.|few|TRBV6-4
TGTGCCAGCAGTGTAAATTCCTACAATGAGCAGTTCTTC
CASSVNSYNEQFF
>TRBJ2-7|.|.|TRBV19
TGTGCCAGTAGTATAGCGAAAACAGGGTTCCAGCAGTACTTC
CASSIAKTGFQQYF
>TRBJ1-3|.|once|TRBV13
TGTGCCAGCACCTCTCTTAGAGGAAACACCATATATTTT
CASTSLRGNTIYF
>TRBJ2-1|TRBD2|.|TRBV5-1
TGCGCCAGCAGCTTGGAGGTTCTAGCGGGAGTGAGGGATGCTGAGCAGTTCTTC
CASSLEVLAGVRDAEQFF
>TRBJ2-3|.|.|TRBV7-9
TGTGCCAGCAGCTTGGAGGTTGCGCAGTATTTT
CASSLEVAQYF
>TRBJ2-7|.|.|TRBV29-1
TGCAGCGTTGAACTATCTAGAGGACTCGAGCAGTACTTC
CSVELSRGLEQYF
>TRBJ2-7|.|.|TRBV19
TGTGCCAGCCCCCCCAGCGCAGAGCAGTACTTC
CASPPSAEQYF
>TRBJ2-3|.|.|TRBV13
TGTGCCAGCAGCCCGCGACAGTTGGTGGACACAGATACGCAGTATTTT
CASSPRQLVDTDTQYF
>TRBJ1-6|TRBD1|.|TRBV11-1
TGTGCCAGCAGCATAGGACAGGGGAATGATTCACCCCTCCACTTT
CASSIGQGNDSPLHF